This T cell receptor (beta chain) derives from a study of cytomegalovirus exposure and HLA in healthy donors. Data came from immunoSEQ multiplex PCR; TCRdb stores just in-frame clones and leaves some out. Of about 150,000 clones listed, less than 90% are singletons. The V segment lost 5 bases and the J segment 8 bases; nucleotides outside the gene matches: 12. The CDR3 is made up of 17 amino acids. Germline values: CDR1 SGHVS, CDR2 FQNEAQ. Sample: PBMCs. The rearrangement uses TRBV7-8 and TRBJ2-1, with 13 bases identical to TRBD2. This receptor was identified in a man aged 18 to 29 in good health and CMV-seropositive. CDR3 sequence: CASSPGLAGAEVDEQFF. The CDR3 nucleotides are TGTGCCAGCAGCCCCGGACTAGCGGGAGCTGAGGTGGATGAGCAGTTCTTC.